A single sample is the source of the 13 T cell receptor beta chains below, sequenced in a study of chemoradiotherapy in HPV16-positive cancers (dated by TCRdb to between 2020 and 2023). The library was generated by the immunoSEQ multiplex PCR assay. Not all clones reach the TCRdb copy of this immuneACCESS table, which keeps in-frame sequences only. Checked studies attribute under half of the gap to unresolved V genes and leave the rest unexplained. The sample profile shows fewer than 9,500 clones; around three quarters of them were found once. The ten top clones hold more than 6% of the sample. Sample collection occurred from a patient who underwent chemoradiotherapy. All receptors come from a human donor with HPV-associated anogenital cancer.

The V gene is TRBV6-6, the J gene TRBJ1-4; no reliable D call. This CDR3 spans 14 amino acids. V was clipped by 6 bases and J by 4 bases, with 12 bases between them. The germline V gene encodes CDR1 MNHNY and CDR2 SVGAGI (reference sequence). The CDR3 is CASRHPGNNEKLFF. Written as DNA, the CDR3 is TGTGCCAGCAGACACCCAGGAAATAATGAAAAACTGTTTTTT.

V is TRBV7-3 and J is TRBJ2-5; tentatively, D is TRBD1 or TRBD2 (5 bases each). The CDR3 has 14 amino acids. Trimming removed 5 bases from V and 3 bases from J, with 13 bases in between. From germline, CDR1 is SGHTA and CDR2 FQGTGA. The CDR3 bases are TGTGCCAGCAGCCCCGAGGGGTGGGAAGAGACCCAGTACTTC. Its protein product is CASSPEGWEETQYF. Full variable domain (remainder filled in from reference TRBV7-3 and TRBJ2-5): GAGVSQTPSNKVTEKGKYVELRCDPISGHTALYWYRQSLGQGPEFLIYFQGTGAADDSGLPNDRFFAVRPEGSVSTLKIQRTERGDSAVYLCASSPEGWEETQYFGPGTRLLVL.

This clone was seen a single time. J is TRBJ2-3 and V is TRBV19; 8 bases are a match to TRBD2. The CDR3 contains 18 residues. V shed 1 base and J 4 bases; nucleotides not matched to a gene: 13. Germline assignment: CDR1 LNHDA and CDR2 SQIVND (reference sequence). CDR3 amino acids: CASSIGGGSVNVADTQYF. CDR3 in DNA: TGTGCCAGTAGTATAGGCGGGGGGTCGGTGAATGTGGCAGATACGCAGTATTTT.

The chain joins TRBV27 to TRBJ2-5; TRBD1 matches at 7 bases. The CDR3 has 16 amino acids. Germline CDR1 and CDR2: MNHEY and SMNVEV (reference sequence). The V gene end was trimmed by 2 bases and the J gene end by 5 bases; junction bases not matched to a gene: 11. This CDR3 is CASSLTTTGKSETQYF. The CDR3 nucleotides are TGTGCCAGCAGTTTAACCACGACAGGGAAGAGCGAGACCCAGTACTTC.

The gene calls are TRBV5-8 and TRBJ2-1, with D hard to call. With 0 bases removed from V and 10 bases from J, the gap between germline ends came to 5 bases. CDR1 and CDR2 from the germline V gene are SGHTS and YDEGEE. This CDR3 is 11 amino acids long. The CDR3 here is CASSLVAEQFF. The DNA of the CDR3 is TGTGCCAGCAGCTTGGTGGCCGAGCAGTTCTTC.

The V gene is TRBV7-2, the J gene TRBJ1-4; D not resolved. This CDR3 is built from 14 residues. In germline, CDR1 is SGHTA, CDR2 FQGNSA. V lost 1 base, J lost 7 bases, and 10 bases lay in between. The CDR3 region is CASSLGWTGEKLFF. CDR3 sequence (DNA): TGTGCCAGCAGCTTAGGGTGGACGGGTGAAAAACTGTTTTTT.

In its sample, this clone was seen a few times. CDR3: CAWSGDRIYQPQHF. The CDR3 DNA reads as TGTGCCTGGAGCGGGGACAGGATCTATCAGCCCCAGCATTTT. The chain has TRBV30 and TRBJ1-5; TRBD1 aligns across 8 bases. Germline lookup yields CDR1 GTSNPN and CDR2 SVGIG (reference sequence). The CDR3 is 14 residues long. Trimming removed 3 bases from V and 5 bases from J; junction bases left unmatched: 6.

This clone was seen just once. The chain recombines TRBV11-2 with TRBJ2-7, with 10 positions matching TRBD2. Germline loops: CDR1 SGHAT, CDR2 FQNNGV. The CDR3 runs to 15 residues. The trim removed 5 bases at V and 1 base at J, leaving 5 bases unmatched. CDR3 bases: TGTGCCAGCAGCCAAGGACTAGCGGATTCCTACGAGCAGTACTTC. Amino acid sequence: CASSQGLADSYEQYF.

This clone was recorded a few times. CDR3 in amino acids: CASSFLKGTDYGYTF. CDR3 DNA: TGTGCCAGCAGTTTTCTCAAGGGGACTGACTATGGCTACACCTTC. J is TRBJ1-2 and V is TRBV28, with a possible D match to TRBD1 (5 bases). The ends were cut back, 3 bases at V and 3 bases at J, with 14 bases in the middle. Germline V lookup: CDR1 MDHEN, CDR2 SYDVKM. This CDR3 has 15 residues.

This clone appeared once. The chain employs TRBV19 and TRBJ2-4, with D possibly TRBD1 on 5 matching bases. Germline CDR1 and CDR2: LNHDA and SQIVND (reference sequence). CDR3 length equals 15 residues. V was trimmed by 4 bases and J by 3 bases, leaving 13 bases between them. CDR3 nucleotide sequence: TGTGCCAGTAGTACTCAAGGGGCTGGCAAAAACATTCAGTACTTC. Amino acid sequence: CASSTQGAGKNIQYF.

The CDR3 DNA is TGTGCCAGCAGCCAAGGGGACAGGGTTTACACCGGGGAGCTGTTTTTT. Its protein is CASSQGDRVYTGELFF. The chain is built from TRBV4-2 and TRBJ2-2; the match to TRBD1 covers 9 bases. The CDR3 consists of 16 residues. Germline V gene lookup returns CDR1 LGHNA and CDR2 YNFKEQ. With 1 base clipped from V and 3 bases from J, the junction kept 3 bases outside the gene matches.

The chain employs TRBV14 and TRBJ1-1, with D possibly being TRBD1 (5 bases). The CDR3 length is 14 residues. Germline lookup yields CDR1 SGHDN and CDR2 FVKESK. The V gene lost 4 bases and the J gene lost 1 base, with 10 bases spanning the gap. This CDR3 is CASSLLGGNTEAFF. The DNA of the CDR3 is TGTGCCAGCAGCCTTCTGGGGGGGAACACTGAAGCTTTCTTT.

This clone has only a few counts. The rearrangement joins TRBV13 to TRBJ1-5; 8 bases fit TRBD1. Germline V gene sequence: CDR1 PRHDT, CDR2 FYEKMQ (reference sequence). V was pared by 0 bases and J by 4 bases, with 5 bases of the junction left unmatched. The CDR3 loop spans 16 amino acids. The CDR3 DNA follows: TGTGCCAGCAGCTTAGGTGGACAGGGATTAAATCAGCCCCAGCATTTT. Residues: CASSLGGQGLNQPQHF. The whole variable domain, filled in from reference TRBV13 and TRBJ1-5, reads AAGVIQSPRHLIKEKRETATLKCYPIPRHDTVYWYQQGPGQDPQFLISFYEKMQSDKGSIPDRFSAQQFSDYHSELNMSSLELGDSALYFCASSLGGQGLNQPQHFGDGTRLSIL.